What follows are 24 T cell receptor beta chains derived from one specimen sequenced in a study of T-cell memory formation after mild COVID-19. TCRdb re-called the 5' RACE reads with MiXCR, one entry per CDR3 protein. The sample lists approximately 500,000 distinct CDR3 sequences, around a quarter seen once, with around an eighth in the top ten. Sequences were obtained from PBMCs or a T cell subset sorted from them (not recorded which). These TCRs come from an adult woman who had mild COVID-19 (a few samples of this study predate the infection). Cell type and time point are not known.

Of note for this clonotype: A junction boundary mismatches the germline segment, possibly from a read error. The V call is TRBV20-1, the J call TRBJ1-1; the D is unclear. The CDR3 extends over 15 amino acids. Germline V gene sequence: CDR1 DFQATT, CDR2 SNEGSKA (reference sequence). As DNA, the CDR3 is TGCAGTGCTAGTGACGGTGGAGGAGGGAACACTGGAGCTTTCTTT. Its protein is CSASDGGGGNTGAFF.

The chain links TRBV4-2 to TRBJ1-2; D is possibly TRBD1 (6 bases). V shed 1 base and J shed 5 bases, with 14 bases lying between them. In germline, CDR1 is LGHNA, CDR2 YNFKEQ. The CDR3 has 15 amino acids. CDR3 DNA sequence: TGTGCCAGCAGCCAAGGGGAAGGGGGGCCTTATGGCTACACCTTC. Translated: CASSQGEGGPYGYTF.

This chain links TRBV20-1 with TRBJ2-7, with 8 bases matching TRBD1. The CDR3 spans 12 residues. V shed 5 bases, J shed 2 bases, and the junction held 2 bases outside the gene matches. Germline loops: CDR1 DFQATT, CDR2 SNEGSKA (reference sequence). CDR3 in amino acids: CSARTGTYEQYF. CDR3 in DNA: TGCAGTGCTCGGACAGGGACCTACGAGCAGTACTTC.

The CDR3 DNA reads as TGTGCCAGCAGCTTAGAAGTATGGAGCTCCTATAATTCACCCCTCCACTTT. This codes for CASSLEVWSSYNSPLHF. This chain links TRBV7-6 with TRBJ1-6; D unclear. V shed 1 base and J shed 0 bases, with 10 bases lying between them. Germline V gene sequence: CDR1 SGHVS, CDR2 FNYEAQ. The CDR3 has 17 amino acids.

This clonotype was seen more than once but under ten times. The chain recombines TRBV12-3 or TRBV12-4 with TRBJ2-1; D is perhaps TRBD1 or TRBD2 (5 bases each). The length of the CDR3 is 15 residues. Trimming left V 3 bases short and J 4 bases short, with 13 bases between. CDR3 nucleotides: TGTGCCAGCAGTTTGGGTCCCGGGGCTTACAATGAGCAGTTCTTC. It is translated as CASSLGPGAYNEQFF.

This clonotype was detected a few times. The rearrangement uses TRBV6-6 and TRBJ2-7; D remains ambiguous. Germline values: CDR1 MNHNY, CDR2 SVGAGI (reference sequence). This CDR3 region has 12 residues. Trimming took 6 bases from V and 9 from J, leaving 15 bases between them. CDR3 sequence (DNA): TGTGCCAGCAGCTCCCGCCCCGAGGTGCAGTACTTC. It translates to CASSSRPEVQYF.

V gene TRBV10-3 combines with J gene TRBJ2-1; 9 nucleotides line up with TRBD2. Germline V gene sequence: CDR1 ENHRY, CDR2 SYGVKD. This CDR3 region has 16 residues. J lost 2 bases, V lost 5 bases, and 7 bases had no gene match. The DNA for the CDR3 is TGTGCCATCAGTCTCGATAGCGGGGGACCCTACAATGAGCAGTTCTTC. It translates to CAISLDSGGPYNEQFF.

This clonotype was counted at least ten times. This chain uses TRBV7-2 with TRBJ2-7; D unclear. The CDR3 consists of 11 residues. Looked up from germline, CDR1 is SGHTA and CDR2 is FQGNSA. Trimming stripped 5 bases from V and 2 bases from J, with 4 bases between. CDR3 protein: CASSLPYEQYF. The CDR3 DNA reads as TGTGCCAGCAGCCTTCCCTACGAGCAGTACTTC.

The CDR3 here is CASRRDRGNGYTF. The CDR3 region has the DNA TGCGCCAGCAGAAGGGACAGAGGAAATGGCTACACCTTC. The chain uses TRBV5-1 and TRBJ1-2; 7 bases map to TRBD1. The V and J ends lost 5 bases and 6 bases, in that order; junction bases with no gene match: 7. The CDR3 runs to 13 residues. CDR1 SGHRS and CDR2 YFSETQ come from the germline V gene. Drawing the rest from reference TRBV5-1 and TRBJ1-2, the complete variable domain is KAGVTQTPRYLIKTRGQQVTLSCSPISGHRSVSWYQQTPGQGLQFLFEYFSETQRNKGNFPGRFSGRQFSNSRSEMNVSTLELGDSALYLCASRRDRGNGYTFGSGTRLTVV.

The genes are TRBV10-2 and TRBJ1-5; D gene ambiguous. Germline-derived CDR1 and CDR2 are WSHSY and SAAADI. The CDR3 extends over 15 amino acids. V was clipped by 3 bases and J by 0 bases, with 9 bases between them. CDR3 nucleotide sequence: TGCGCCAGCAGTGAAAGAGGAAATAGCAATCAGCCCCAGCATTTT. This gives the protein CASSERGNSNQPQHF.

Only one count was recorded for this clonotype. The chain combines TRBV5-1 with TRBJ2-3, with 11 bases matching TRBD2. Germline loops: CDR1 SGHRS, CDR2 YFSETQ. The CDR3 is 18 amino acids. The trim removed 4 bases at V and 0 bases at J, leaving 10 bases unmatched. CDR3 nucleotides: TGCGCCAGCAGCACTCGCAAGACTAGCGGGACTAGCACAGATACGCAGTATTTT. Translation gives CASSTRKTSGTSTDTQYF. Filled out from reference TRBV5-1 and TRBJ2-3, the complete variable domain reads KAGVTQTPRYLIKTRGQQVTLSCSPISGHRSVSWYQQTPGQGLQFLFEYFSETQRNKGNFPGRFSGRQFSNSRSEMNVSTLELGDSALYLCASSTRKTSGTSTDTQYFGPGTRLTVL.

This clonotype came up a few times. This chain connects TRBV7-9 to TRBJ1-3; D not resolved. Trimming cost V 3 bases and J 6 bases, with 12 bases left between them. The germline gives CDR1 SEHNR, CDR2 FQNEAQ (reference sequence). This CDR3 contains 14 residues. In DNA form, the CDR3 reads TGTGCCAGCAGCTTGGGTCTCTGGGAAAACACCATATATTTT. It specifies CASSLGLWENTIYF.

This clonotype was picked up a small number of times. The V and J genes are TRBV5-1 and TRBJ2-1; D is unresolved. Trimming cost V 4 bases and J 0 bases, with 2 bases left between them. The CDR3 sequence is 12 residues long. The germline CDR1 and CDR2 sequences are SGHRS and YFSETQ. CDR3 bases: TGCGCCAGCAGCGCCTCCTACAATGAGCAGTTCTTC. The encoded protein is CASSASYNEQFF.

This clonotype was observed a handful of times. The chain has TRBV12-3 or TRBV12-4 and TRBJ2-7; TRBD1 matches 8 bases. J lost 7 bases, V lost 3 bases, and 5 bases had no gene match. This CDR3 contains 13 residues. The CDR3 protein is CASSLQGAGEQYF. As DNA, the CDR3 is TGTGCCAGCAGTTTGCAGGGGGCGGGAGAGCAGTACTTC.

This clonotype was counted a few times. This sequence joins TRBV7-2 and TRBJ2-7, with TRBD2 matching over 10 bases. Germline V lookup: CDR1 SGHTA, CDR2 FQGNSA. Trimming took 0 bases from V and 4 from J; bases not matched to a gene: 3. The CDR3 sequence is 15 residues long. The CDR3 DNA sequence: TGTGCCAGCAGCTTAGCGCCTAGCGGGAGTTACGAGCAGTACTTC. Translating it yields CASSLAPSGSYEQYF. Supplemented by reference TRBV7-2 and TRBJ2-7, the full variable domain reads GAGVSQSPSNKVTEKGKDVELRCDPISGHTALYWYRQSLGQGLEFLIYFQGNSAPDKSGLPSDRFSAERTGGSVSTLTIQRTQQEDSAVYLCASSLAPSGSYEQYFGPGTRLTVT.

This clonotype came up a few times. The chain uses TRBV24-1 and TRBJ1-1; D might be TRBD1 (6 bases). There are 11 residues in the CDR3. Germline V gene data show CDR1 as KGHDR and CDR2 as SFDVKD. The V end was cut by 9 bases, the J end by 5 bases, with 9 bases between. CDR3: CATERGTEAFF. The CDR3 DNA is TGTGCCACCGAAAGGGGGACTGAAGCTTTCTTT.

The CDR3 DNA reads TGTGCCAGCAGCGAAGGGACAGGGGGTTCACCCCTCCACTTT. This sequence encodes CASSEGTGGSPLHF. The rearrangement links TRBV9 to TRBJ1-6; 11 bases are shared with TRBD1. V shed 3 bases, J shed 9 bases, and the junction held 2 bases outside the gene matches. In germline, CDR1 is SGDLS, CDR2 YYNGEE. The CDR3 is 14 residues long. The entire variable domain, with the rest obtained from reference TRBV9 and TRBJ1-6, is as follows: DSGVTQTPKHLITATGQRVTLRCSPRSGDLSVYWYQQSLDQGLQFLIQYYNGEERAKGNILERFSAQQFPDLHSELNLSSLELGDSALYFCASSEGTGGSPLHFGNGTRLTVT.

This chain uses TRBV7-2 with TRBJ1-1, with D hard to call. This CDR3 has 16 amino acids. Trimming removed 5 bases from V and 1 base from J, with 17 bases in between. CDR1 SGHTA and CDR2 FQGNSA come from the germline V gene. As DNA, the CDR3 is TGTGCCAGCAGCCCACAATCCGGCAGGAGGAACACTGAAGCTTTCTTT. Translating gives CASSPQSGRRNTEAFF.

V is TRBV29-1 and J is TRBJ2-2, with 9 nucleotides matching TRBD2. V was clipped by 0 bases and J by 4 bases; unmatched bases: 3. Germline loops: CDR1 SQVTM, CDR2 ANQGSEA. The CDR3 runs 15 residues. The CDR3 DNA follows: TGCAGCGTTGAAGAATTAGCGGGAGTCACCGGGGAGCTGTTTTTT. This gives the protein CSVEELAGVTGELFF.

The chain has TRBV7-8 and TRBJ1-1, with 8 positions matching TRBD1. Trimming took 2 bases from V and 2 from J; bases not matched to a gene: 22. This CDR3 spans 21 amino acids. The germline V gene has CDR1 SGHVS and CDR2 FQNEAQ. The CDR3 reads CASSLPRGRESNPGANTEAFF. The CDR3 DNA reads TGTGCCAGCAGCTTACCCAGGGGGCGGGAGAGCAACCCGGGGGCTAACACTGAAGCTTTCTTT.

The CDR3 reads CASSSRLAVGPYEQYF. The CDR3 DNA reads as TGTGCCAGCAGCTCGAGGCTAGCTGTGGGCCCCTACGAGCAGTACTTC. The chain links TRBV7-2 to TRBJ2-7; the D gene is possibly TRBD2 (5 bases). This CDR3 is built from 16 residues. Trimming cost V 4 bases and J 2 bases, with 18 bases left between them. Germline V CDR1 and CDR2: SGHTA, FQGNSA.

The chain carries TRBV7-9 and TRBJ2-1; perhaps TRBD1 as D (5 bases). Germline V lookup: CDR1 SEHNR, CDR2 FQNEAQ (reference sequence). The CDR3 is 14 amino acids. V shed 5 bases and J shed 6 bases, with 14 bases lying between them. CDR3 DNA: TGTGCCAGCAGCCGCTGGTCAGGGCTCAATGAGCAGTTCTTC. This encodes CASSRWSGLNEQFF.

V and J are TRBV6-5 and TRBJ1-5; 8 nucleotides line up with TRBD1. CDR3 length: 14 amino acids. V lost 6 bases to trimming and J lost 7 bases; unmatched junction nucleotides: 8. The germline V gene encodes CDR1 MNHEY and CDR2 SVGAGI. In DNA form, the CDR3 reads TGTGCCAGCAGACGAGCCAGGGGGCAACAGCCCCAGCATTTT. Amino acids: CASRRARGQQPQHF.

The rearrangement links TRBV7-3 to TRBJ2-3, with 14 bases lining up with TRBD2. The germline CDR1 and CDR2 sequences are SGHTA and FQGTGA. V lost 3 bases, J lost 9 bases, and 5 bases stayed unmatched. This CDR3 has 15 residues. The CDR3, as DNA: TGTGCCAGCAGCTTGGGCGGGACTAGCGGGAGAACGCAGTATTTT. Translating it yields CASSLGGTSGRTQYF.